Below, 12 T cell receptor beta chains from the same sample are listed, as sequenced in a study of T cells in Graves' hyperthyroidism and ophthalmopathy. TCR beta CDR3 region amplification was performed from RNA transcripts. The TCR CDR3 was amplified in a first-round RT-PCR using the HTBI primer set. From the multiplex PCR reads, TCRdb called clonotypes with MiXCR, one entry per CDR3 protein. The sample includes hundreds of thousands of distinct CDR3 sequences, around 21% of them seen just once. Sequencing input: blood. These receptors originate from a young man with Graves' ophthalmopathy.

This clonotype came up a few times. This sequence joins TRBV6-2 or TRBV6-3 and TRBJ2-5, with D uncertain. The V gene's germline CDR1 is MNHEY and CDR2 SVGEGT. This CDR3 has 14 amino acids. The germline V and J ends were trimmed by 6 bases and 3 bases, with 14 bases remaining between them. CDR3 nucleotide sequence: TGTGCCAGCAGCCCGCTAGACCGTGAAGAGACCCAGTACTTC. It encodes CASSPLDREETQYF.

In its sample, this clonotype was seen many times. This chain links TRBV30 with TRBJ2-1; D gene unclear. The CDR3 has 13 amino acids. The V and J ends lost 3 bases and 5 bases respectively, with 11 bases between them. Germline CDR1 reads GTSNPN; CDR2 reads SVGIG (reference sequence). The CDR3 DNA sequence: TGTGCCTGGAGCATTCTTAAGAACAATGAGCAGTTCTTC. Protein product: CAWSILKNNEQFF.

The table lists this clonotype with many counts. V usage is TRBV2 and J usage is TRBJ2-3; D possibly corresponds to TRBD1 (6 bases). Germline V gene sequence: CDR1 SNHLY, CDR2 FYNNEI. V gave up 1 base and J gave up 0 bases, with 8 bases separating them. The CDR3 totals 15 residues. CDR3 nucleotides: TGTGCCAGCAGTGAAGGGACAGTGAGCACAGATACGCAGTATTTT. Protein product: CASSEGTVSTDTQYF.

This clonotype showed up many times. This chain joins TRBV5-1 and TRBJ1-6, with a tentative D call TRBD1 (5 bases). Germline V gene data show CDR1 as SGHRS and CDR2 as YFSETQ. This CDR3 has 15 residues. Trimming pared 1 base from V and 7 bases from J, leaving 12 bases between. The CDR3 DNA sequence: TGCGCCAGCAGCTTGACCGGGGGTCAGAATTCACCCCTCCACTTT. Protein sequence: CASSLTGGQNSPLHF.

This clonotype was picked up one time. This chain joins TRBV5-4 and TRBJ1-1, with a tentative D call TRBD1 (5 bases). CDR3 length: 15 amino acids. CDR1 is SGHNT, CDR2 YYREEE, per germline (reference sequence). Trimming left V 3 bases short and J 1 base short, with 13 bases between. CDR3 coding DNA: TGTGCCAGCAGCTCCGACAGCATCCAGAACACTGAAGCTTTCTTT. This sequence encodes CASSSDSIQNTEAFF.

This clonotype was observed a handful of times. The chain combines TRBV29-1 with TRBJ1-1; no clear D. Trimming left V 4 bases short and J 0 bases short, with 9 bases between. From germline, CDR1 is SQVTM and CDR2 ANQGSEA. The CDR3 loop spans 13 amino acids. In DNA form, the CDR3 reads TGCAGCGTTGCTGGGCAGATGAACACTGAAGCTTTCTTT. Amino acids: CSVAGQMNTEAFF.

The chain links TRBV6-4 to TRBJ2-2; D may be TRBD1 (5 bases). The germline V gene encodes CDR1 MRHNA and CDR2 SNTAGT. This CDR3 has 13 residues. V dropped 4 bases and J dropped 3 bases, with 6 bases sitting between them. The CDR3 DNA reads TGTGCCAGCAGTGGCAGGGACACCGGGGAGCTGTTTTTT. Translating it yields CASSGRDTGELFF.

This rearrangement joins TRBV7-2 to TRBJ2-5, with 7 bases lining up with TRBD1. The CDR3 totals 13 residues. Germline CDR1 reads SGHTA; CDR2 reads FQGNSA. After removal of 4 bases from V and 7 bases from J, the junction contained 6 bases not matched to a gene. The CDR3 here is CASSSGQSGTQYF. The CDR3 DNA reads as TGTGCCAGCAGCTCGGGACAGTCAGGGACCCAGTACTTC.

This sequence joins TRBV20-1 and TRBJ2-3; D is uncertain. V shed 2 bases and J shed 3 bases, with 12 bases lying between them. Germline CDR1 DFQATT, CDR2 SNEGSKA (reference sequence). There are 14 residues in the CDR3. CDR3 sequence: CSARPNRRTDTQYF. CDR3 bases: TGCAGTGCTAGACCCAACAGAAGGACAGATACGCAGTATTTT.

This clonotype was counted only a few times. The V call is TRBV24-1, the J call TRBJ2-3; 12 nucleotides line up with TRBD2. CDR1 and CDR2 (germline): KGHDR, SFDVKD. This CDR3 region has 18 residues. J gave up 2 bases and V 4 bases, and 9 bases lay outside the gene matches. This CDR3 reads CATSDTPGLAGPTDTQYF. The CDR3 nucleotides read TGTGCCACCAGTGACACGCCAGGACTAGCGGGGCCCACAGATACGCAGTATTTT.

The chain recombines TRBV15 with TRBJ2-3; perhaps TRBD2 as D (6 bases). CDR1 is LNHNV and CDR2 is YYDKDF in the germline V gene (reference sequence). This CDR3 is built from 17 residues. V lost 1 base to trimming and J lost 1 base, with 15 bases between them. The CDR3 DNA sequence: TGTGCCACCAGCAGAGTCCGGGTCGGGGGACGCACAGATACGCAGTATTTT. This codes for CATSRVRVGGRTDTQYF.

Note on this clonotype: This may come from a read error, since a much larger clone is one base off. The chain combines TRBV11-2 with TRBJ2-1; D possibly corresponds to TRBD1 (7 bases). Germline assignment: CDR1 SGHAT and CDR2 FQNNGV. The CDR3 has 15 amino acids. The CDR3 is CAGSPGGSLYNEQFF. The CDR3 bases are TGTGCCGGCAGCCCAGGGGGGTCATTGTACAATGAGCAGTTCTTC.